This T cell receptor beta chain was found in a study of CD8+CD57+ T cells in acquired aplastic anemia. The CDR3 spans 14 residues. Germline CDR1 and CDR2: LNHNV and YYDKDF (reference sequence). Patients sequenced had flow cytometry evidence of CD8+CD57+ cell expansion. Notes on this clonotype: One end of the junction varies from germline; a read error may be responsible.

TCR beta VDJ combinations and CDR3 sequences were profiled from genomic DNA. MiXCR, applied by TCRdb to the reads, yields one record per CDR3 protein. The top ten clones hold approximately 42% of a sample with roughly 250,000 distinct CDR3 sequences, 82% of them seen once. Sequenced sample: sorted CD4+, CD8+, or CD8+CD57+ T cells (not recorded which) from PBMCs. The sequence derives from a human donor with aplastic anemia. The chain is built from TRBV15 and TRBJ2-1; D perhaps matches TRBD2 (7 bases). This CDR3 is CGTSRGGWGDEQFF. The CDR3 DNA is TGTGGCACCAGCAGGGGAGGGTGGGGGGATGAGCAGTTCTTC.